The 23 T cell receptor beta chains below come from one sample, sequenced in a study of tissue T cells after allogeneic stem cell transplantation. Indicated time point: mouse harvest day 14 after allogeneic transplant. The graft held 10^6 splenic CD5+ T cells and 10^7 T-cell-depleted bone marrow cells. Repertoires were generated with immunoSEQ multiplex PCR, while TCRdb's copy carries only in-frame clones and drops some. This table holds roughly 4,200 clones, less than 50% found once. The sample taken for sequencing was lymph node tissue. The receptors were gathered from a female BALB/c mouse given C57BL/6 T cells with graft-versus-host disease after an allogeneic hematopoietic cell transplant.

This clone was picked up a small number of times. Any gene name here is a mouse gene name. The CDR3 extends 1 residue past the end of the read, so its final part is completed from the germline J gene. V and J are TRBV19 and TRBJ2-5; no definite D call. Germline V CDR1 and CDR2: FNHDT, SITEND (reference sequence). V was shortened by 4 bases and J by 0 bases, with 6 bases between the two germline ends. This CDR3 comprises 13 residues. Partial CDR3 DNA: TGTGCCAGCAGTCTGGTTAACCAAGACACCCAGTAC. Residues: CASSLVNQDTQY. The entire CDR3 sequence reads CASSLVNQDTQYF.

This clone was picked up a small number of times. The gene names given are mouse names. The read terminates 1 residue ahead of where the CDR3 ends, so the germline J gene completes it. V gene TRBV26 combines with J gene TRBJ2-5; D gene uncertain. Deletions cut 0 bases from V and 3 bases from J, with 7 bases between. The CDR3 is 14 residues long. Germline V gives CDR1 KGHPV, CDR2 FQNQEV (reference sequence). The CDR3 region is CASSLSGTQDTQYF. The CDR3 bases that were read are TGTGCCAGCAGTCTGTCCGGCACTCAAGACACCCAGTAC.

As to this clone: Germline and genes: mouse. Read coverage stops 1 residue before the CDR3 terminus; the germline J gene supplies the remainder. The chain recombines TRBV12-1 with TRBJ1-1; TRBD1 aligns across 10 bases. After removal of 3 bases from V and 4 bases from J, the junction contained 7 bases not matched to a gene. The CDR3 sequence is 15 residues long. CDR1 is SGHSN, CDR2 HYEKVE, per germline. Here the CDR3 reads CASSFPGQGRTEVFF. The CDR3 DNA, read in part, is TGTGCCAGCTCTTTTCCGGGACAGGGGCGCACAGAAGTCTTC.

This clone appeared a few times. Gene names denote mouse genes. The missing CDR3 end, 1 residue past where the read stops, is filled in from the germline J gene. The rearrangement uses TRBV15 and TRBJ1-4; tentative D call: TRBD1 (5 bases). The CDR3 runs 12 residues. From germline, CDR1 is SGHND and CDR2 FRSKSL. The V end lost 5 bases, the J end lost 6 bases, and 7 bases lay between the germline ends. The sequenced CDR3 bases are TGTGCCAGCAGTCAGGGCCACGAAAGATTATTT. It encodes CASSQGHERLF. In full, the CDR3 reads CASSQGHERLFF.

Of note for this clone: Germline and genes: mouse. The CDR3 loop is CASSGGSHSGNTLYF. The CDR3 DNA, read in part, is TGTGCCAGCAGCGGGGGGTCCCATTCTGGAAATACGCTCTAC. This chain uses TRBV13-3 with TRBJ2-2, with D perhaps TRBD2 (6 bases). The missing CDR3 end, 1 residue past where the read stops, is filled in from the germline J gene. Trimming stripped 5 bases from V and 13 bases from J, with 24 bases between. Germline CDR1 and CDR2: NNHDY and SYVADS. The CDR3 runs to 15 residues.

Of note for this clone: Genes here carry mouse names. The CDR3 end falls 1 residue outside the read, so it is completed with the germline J gene. V is TRBV24 and J is TRBJ2-2; 9 positions agree with TRBD2. J gave up 1 base and V 6 bases, and 0 bases lay outside the gene matches. Germline CDR1 is KGHTA and CDR2 is FRNEEI. The CDR3 extends over 14 amino acids. The CDR3 spells CASRLGGNTGQLYF. The sequenced CDR3 bases are TGTGCCAGCAGACTGGGGGGAAACACCGGGCAGCTCTAC.

This clone has more than one count but fewer than ten. Mouse names are used for the genes. The DNA ends 1 residue before the CDR3 does, and the rest of the CDR3 is filled in from the germline J gene. The V call is TRBV26, the J call TRBJ2-5, with a tentative D call TRBD1 (5 bases). The length of the CDR3 is 13 residues. CDR1 and CDR2 (germline): KGHPV, FQNQEV (reference sequence). Trimming took 2 bases from V and 6 from J, leaving 9 bases between them. The covered CDR3 bases are TGTGCCAGCAGTCTGCCAGGGAAGGACACCCAGTAC. Translation gives CASSLPGKDTQY. The complete CDR3 sequence is CASSLPGKDTQYF.

Points on this clone: Genes and germline are mouse. The sequenced fragment ends 1 residue before the CDR3 boundary, so the rest is inferred from the germline J gene. The chain employs TRBV19 and TRBJ2-5; D is perhaps TRBD1 or TRBD2 (6 bases each). This CDR3 comprises 14 residues. V was pared by 1 base and J by 3 bases, with 9 bases between. Germline CDR1 reads FNHDT; CDR2 reads SITEND (reference sequence). The CDR3 spells CASSILGAQDTQYF. The covered CDR3 bases are TGTGCCAGCAGTATATTGGGGGCGCAAGACACCCAGTAC.

As regards this clone: Gene names and germline match the mouse. The read is 1 residue too short to cover the CDR3 end, so that end is filled in from the germline J gene. The gene calls are TRBV24 and TRBJ2-7; TRBD2 matches at 14 bases. The CDR3 is 15 residues long. V lost 2 bases, J lost 6 bases, and 3 bases stayed unmatched. Germline CDR1 KGHTA, CDR2 FRNEEI. The sequenced CDR3 bases are TGTGCCAGCAGTCTGCCGGGACTGGGGGGGCTTGAACAGTAC. It is translated as CASSLPGLGGLEQY. The whole CDR3 region reads CASSLPGLGGLEQYF.

As for this clone: Gene names are the mouse ones. CDR3 residues: CASSLGGTGGSEQYF. The sequenced part of the CDR3 DNA is TGTGCTAGCAGTTTAGGGGGGACAGGGGGGAGTGAACAGTAC. V usage is TRBV29 and J usage is TRBJ2-7; 11 bases line up with TRBD1. Read data end 1 residue before the CDR3 end; the end is taken from the germline J gene. Trimming cost V 2 bases and J 6 bases; bases outside gene matches: 6. The CDR3 consists of 15 residues. CDR1 is MSHET, CDR2 SYDVDS, per germline.

As regards this clone: All gene names here are mouse names. Partial CDR3 DNA: TGTGCCAGCAGTCCCCAGACAAACACCGGGCAGCTCTAC. Its translation: CASSPQTNTGQLY. The CDR3 in its entirety is CASSPQTNTGQLYF. This chain uses TRBV26 with TRBJ2-2; D ambiguous. Coverage ceases 1 residue before the CDR3 finishes, and the germline J gene fills in the end. Trimming pared 4 bases from V and 0 bases from J, leaving 6 bases between. Germline assignment: CDR1 KGHPV and CDR2 FQNQEV (reference sequence). The CDR3 runs to 14 residues.

A note on this clone: Gene labels here are mouse ones. The missing CDR3 end, 1 residue past where the read stops, is filled in from the germline J gene. The chain recombines TRBV4 with TRBJ2-3; TRBD2 matches 11 bases. V lost 5 bases and J lost 5; bases outside the gene matches: 6. CDR1 is LGHDT and CDR2 is YNNKQL in the germline V gene (reference sequence). This CDR3 is 15 amino acids long. CDR3 DNA (partial): TGTGCCAGCAGCCAAAGACTGGGGGGGGAAGAAACGCTGTAT. This codes for CASSQRLGGEETLY. In full, the CDR3 reads CASSQRLGGEETLYF. The complete variable domain, with remaining parts taken from reference TRBV4 and TRBJ2-3, reads ETAVFQTPNYHVTQVGNEVSFNCKQTLGHDTMYWYKQDSKKLLKIMFSYNNKQLIVNETVPRRFSPQSSDKAHLNLRIKSVEPEDSAVYLCASSQRLGGEETLYFGSGTRLTVL.

This clone was observed a few times. Germline and genes here are mouse. The CDR3 goes on 1 residue after the read ends, and that part is filled in from the germline J gene. The chain combines TRBV23 with TRBJ2-7; TRBD2, the table's D call, lacks a check against the DNA. The CDR3 runs to 15 residues. Germline V CDR1 and CDR2: KGHTA, FQNQQP. CDR3 bases read: TGCTCCAGCAGTCAATCATTGGGGGGGACCTATGAACAGTAC. Protein product: CSSSQSLGGTYEQY. The complete CDR3 reads CSSSQSLGGTYEQYF.

The sample holds one count of this clone. A read error is likely here: a far larger clone is one base away. Gene names follow the mouse nomenclature. The read stops 1 residue short of the end of the CDR3; the missing end is completed from the germline J gene. Within the sample, other DNA sequences also encode this same CDR3. The chain joins TRBV4 to TRBJ1-5; D is unclear. Germline lookup yields CDR1 LGHDT and CDR2 YNNKQL (reference sequence). The CDR3 totals 13 residues. CDR3 in amino acids: CARSSTVNQAPLF. The CDR3 DNA, read in part, is TGTGCCCGCAGCTCAACAGTCAACCAGGCTCCGCTT.

This clone showed up just a few times. Genes here carry mouse names. The missing CDR3 end, 1 residue past where the read stops, is filled in from the germline J gene. V and J are TRBV23 and TRBJ2-2. Germline lookup yields CDR1 KGHTA and CDR2 FQNQQP. CDR3 length: 14 residues. Here the CDR3 reads CSSSQSGGTGQLYF. The CDR3 bases that were read are TGCTCCAGCAGTCAATCAGGGGGGACCGGGCAGCTCTAC.

Worth noting for this clone: These gene names are mouse names. The read ends 1 residue before the CDR3 terminus; that terminus is restored from the germline J gene. V and J are TRBV24 and TRBJ2-1; TRBD2 might be the D (5 bases). The germline V and J ends were trimmed by 2 bases and 3 bases, with 5 bases remaining between them. The CDR3 consists of 13 residues. Germline V CDR1 and CDR2: KGHTA, FRNEEI. The covered CDR3 bases are TGTGCCAGCAGTCTGACTGGCTATGCTGAGCAGTTC. This translates into CASSLTGYAEQF. The entire CDR3 protein reads CASSLTGYAEQFF.

On this clone itself: The listed genes are named as in mouse. The read gets to within 1 residue of the CDR3 end, and the germline J gene fills in the rest. The chain combines TRBV26 with TRBJ1-1; possibly TRBD1 for D (6 bases). The V and J ends lost 1 base and 0 bases respectively, with 6 bases between them. The CDR3 loop spans 14 amino acids. The germline V gene encodes CDR1 KGHPV and CDR2 FQNQEV (reference sequence). Incomplete CDR3 DNA: TGTGCCAGCAGTCTGTGGGGGCCAAACACAGAAGTCTTC. Its protein is CASSLWGPNTEVF. The whole CDR3 protein is CASSLWGPNTEVFF.

A remark on this clone: Genes here carry mouse names. The read gets to within 1 residue of the CDR3 end, and the germline J gene fills in the rest. The chain carries TRBV3 and TRBJ1-2; D possibly corresponds to TRBD1 (5 bases). From germline, CDR1 is SNHLY and CDR2 FYNGKV (reference sequence). The CDR3 is 15 residues long. V lost 0 bases to trimming and J lost 3 bases, with 11 bases between them. The CDR3 DNA, read in part, is TGTGCCAGCAGCTTAGCGCAGGGTAGTGACTCCGACTACACC. Residues: CASSLAQGSDSDYT. The full CDR3 sequence reads CASSLAQGSDSDYTF.

This clone was detected only once. This probably arose from a read error, given a far larger clone one base away. Gene names are the mouse ones. The observed sequence ends 1 residue before the CDR3 terminus, with the missing tail filled in from the germline J gene. The identical CDR3 is also encoded by other nucleotide sequences in the sample. The chain joins TRBV12-1 to TRBJ2-1; no definite D call. Trimming removed 1 base from V and 3 bases from J, with 12 bases in between. The germline V gene encodes CDR1 SGHSN and CDR2 HYEKVE. The CDR3 extends over 15 amino acids. The DNA read from the CDR3 is TGTGCCAGCTCTCTTAACCGGGGAGGCTATGCTGAGCAGTTC. Translating gives CASSLNRGGYAEQF. The entire CDR3 protein reads CASSLNRGGYAEQFF.

On this clone: These gene names are mouse names. Sequencing ends 1 residue short of the CDR3 end; the germline J gene provides the rest. Within the sample, other DNA sequences also encode this same CDR3. V gene TRBV31 combines with J gene TRBJ2-4; 11 bases are shared with TRBD2. J gave up 0 bases and V 0 bases, and 2 bases lay outside the gene matches. There are 16 residues in the CDR3. Per germline, CDR1 GKSSPN and CDR2 SITVG. CDR3 loop: CAWSLGTGGSQNTLYF. The DNA read from the CDR3 is TGTGCCTGGAGTCTAGGGACTGGGGGTAGTCAAAACACCTTGTAC.

Turning to this clone: Gene and germline names: mouse. The read halts 1 residue ahead of the CDR3 end, with the missing end drawn from the germline J gene. The chain combines TRBV16 with TRBJ1-4, with 9 bases matching TRBD1. The CDR3 extends over 16 amino acids. Germline V gene lookup returns CDR1 SGHSA and CDR2 FRNQAP. The junction had 1 base not matched to a gene; V was cut back by 0 bases and J by 2 bases. The CDR3 reads CASSLETGGSNERLFF. Partial CDR3 DNA: TGTGCAAGCAGCTTAGAGACAGGGGGGTCCAACGAAAGATTATTT.

In its sample, this clone ranks as large (0.1 to 1%). Gene names are the mouse ones. The DNA ends 1 residue before the CDR3 does, and the rest of the CDR3 is filled in from the germline J gene. This chain links TRBV16 with TRBJ2-1; D possibly matches TRBD1 or TRBD2 (5 bases each). With 5 bases removed from V and 1 base from J, the gap between germline ends came to 6 bases. Per the germline V gene, CDR1 is SGHSA and CDR2 is FRNQAP. The CDR3 consists of 13 residues. Partial CDR3 DNA: TGTGCAAGCAGCCGGGACAACTATGCTGAGCAGTTC. Translated, it gives CASSRDNYAEQF. The whole CDR3 sequence reads CASSRDNYAEQFF. Together with reference TRBV16 and TRBJ2-1, the CDR3 gives the full variable domain: NAGVIQTPRHKVTGKGQEATLWCEPISGHSAVFWYRQTIVQGLEFLTYFRNQAPIDDSGMPKERFSAQMPNQSHSTLKIQSTQPQDSAVYLCASSRDNYAEQFFGPGTRLTVL.

By sample share, this clone is medium-sized. Mouse names are used for the genes. The covered CDR3 bases are TGTGCCAGCAGTGATAGGGACACCAACACAGAAGTCTTC. As protein: CASSDRDTNTEVF. The entire CDR3 reads CASSDRDTNTEVFF. This chain uses TRBV13-1 with TRBJ1-1; a weak D match, TRBD1 (6 bases). The read terminates 1 residue ahead of where the CDR3 ends, so the germline J gene completes it. Deletions cut 1 base from V and 2 bases from J, with 9 bases between. There are 14 residues in the CDR3. Germline V lookup: CDR1 NSHNY, CDR2 SYGAGN.